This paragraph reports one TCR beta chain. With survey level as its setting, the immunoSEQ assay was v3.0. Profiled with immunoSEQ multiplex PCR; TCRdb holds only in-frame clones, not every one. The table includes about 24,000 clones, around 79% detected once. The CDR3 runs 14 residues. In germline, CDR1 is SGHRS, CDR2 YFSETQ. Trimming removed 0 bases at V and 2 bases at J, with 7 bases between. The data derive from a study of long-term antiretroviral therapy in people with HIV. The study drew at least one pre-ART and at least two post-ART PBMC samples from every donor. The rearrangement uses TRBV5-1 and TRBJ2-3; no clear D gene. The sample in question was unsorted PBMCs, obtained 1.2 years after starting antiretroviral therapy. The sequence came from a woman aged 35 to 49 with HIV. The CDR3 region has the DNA TGCGCCAGCAGCTTGGATGGGGTCACAGATACGCAGTATTTT. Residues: CASSLDGVTDTQYF.